The TCR beta chain described here comes from a study of identical twins. TCRdb reanalysed the 5' RACE reads using MiXCR and keeps one entry per CDR3 protein. The sample consists of approximately 600,000 distinct CDR3 sequences, around 7.5% of them appearing once. Germline V CDR1 and CDR2: SGHAT, FQDESV (reference sequence). The CDR3 has 15 amino acids. Trimming pared 1 base from V and 5 bases from J, leaving 14 bases between. Study-level points and caveats: The abundant beta clonotypes from cord blood had fewer insertions, and memory repertoires had none of this. Researchers caution that invariant MAIT and iNKT cells could partly confound zero-insertion analyses. Excess twin sharing in beta out-of-frame sequences was weaker.

This clonotype was picked up a small number of times. Its matching antigen is unknown. These records were also assigned to another study, of yellow fever vaccine responses in identical twins.

Sample: PBMCs. This TCR derives from a woman between 18 and 30 years old in good health. This chain joins TRBV11-1 and TRBJ2-5, with no clear D. CDR3 amino acids: CASSLGAGSGETQYF. In DNA, the CDR3 is TGTGCCAGCAGCTTAGGTGCAGGCTCTGGGGAGACCCAGTACTTC.